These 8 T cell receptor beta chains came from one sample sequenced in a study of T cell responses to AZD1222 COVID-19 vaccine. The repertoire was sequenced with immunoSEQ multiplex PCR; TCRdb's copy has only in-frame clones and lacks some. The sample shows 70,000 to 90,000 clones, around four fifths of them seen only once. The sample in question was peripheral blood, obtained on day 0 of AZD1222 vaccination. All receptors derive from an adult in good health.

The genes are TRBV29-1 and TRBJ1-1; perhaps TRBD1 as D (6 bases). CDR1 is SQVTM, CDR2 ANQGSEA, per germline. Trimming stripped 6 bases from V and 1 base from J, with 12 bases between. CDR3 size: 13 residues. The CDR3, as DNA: TGCAGCGTCAGCCGGGACACGAACACTGAAGCTTTCTTT. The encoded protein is CSVSRDTNTEAFF.

The CDR3 nucleotides are TGTGCCTGGAGTGTCTACAGGGAAGCTTTCTTT. This translates into CAWSVYREAFF. The V and J genes are TRBV30 and TRBJ1-1, with a possible D match to TRBD1 (5 bases). Germline V CDR1 and CDR2: GTSNPN, SVGIG (reference sequence). The ends were cut back, 0 bases at V and 8 bases at J, with 7 bases in the middle. The CDR3 consists of 11 residues. Using reference TRBV30 and TRBJ1-1 for the parts outside the CDR3, the full variable domain is SQTIHQWPATLVQPVGSPLSLECTVEGTSNPNLYWYRQAAGRGLQLLFYSVGIGQISSEVPQNLSASRPQDRQFILSSKKLLLSDSGFYLCAWSVYREAFFGQGTRLTVV.

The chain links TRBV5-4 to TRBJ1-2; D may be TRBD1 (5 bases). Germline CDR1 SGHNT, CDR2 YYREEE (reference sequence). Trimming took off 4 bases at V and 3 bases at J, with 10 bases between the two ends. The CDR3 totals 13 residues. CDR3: CASSPGTHYGYTF. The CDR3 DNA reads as TGTGCCAGCAGCCCCGGGACGCACTATGGCTACACCTTC.

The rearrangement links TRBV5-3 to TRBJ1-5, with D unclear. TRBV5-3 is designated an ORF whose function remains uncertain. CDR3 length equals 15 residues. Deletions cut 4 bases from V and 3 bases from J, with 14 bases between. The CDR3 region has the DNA TGTGCCAGAAGCCCTAGGACTAAGACCAATCAGCCCCAGCATTTT. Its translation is CARSPRTKTNQPQHF.

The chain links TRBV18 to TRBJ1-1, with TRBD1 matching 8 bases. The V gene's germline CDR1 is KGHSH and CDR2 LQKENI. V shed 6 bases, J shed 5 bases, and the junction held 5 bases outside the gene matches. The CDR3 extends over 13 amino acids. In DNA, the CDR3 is TGTGCCAGCTCGGACAGGGAGAGGACTGAAGCTTTCTTT. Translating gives CASSDRERTEAFF.

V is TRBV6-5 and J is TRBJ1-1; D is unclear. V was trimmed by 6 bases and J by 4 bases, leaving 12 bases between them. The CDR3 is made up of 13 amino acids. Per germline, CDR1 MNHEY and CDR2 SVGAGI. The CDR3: CASRPGPGTEAFF. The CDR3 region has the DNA TGTGCCAGCAGACCCGGTCCAGGCACTGAAGCTTTCTTT.

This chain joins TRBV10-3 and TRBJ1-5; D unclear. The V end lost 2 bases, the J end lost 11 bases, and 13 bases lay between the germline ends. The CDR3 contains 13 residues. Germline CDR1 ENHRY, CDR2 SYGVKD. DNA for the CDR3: TGTGCCATCAGTGAGGGCGCCCGGTGGACCCAGCATTTT. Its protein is CAISEGARWTQHF.

CDR3 amino acids: CASSQNGPNTGELFF. The CDR3 DNA follows: TGCGCCAGCAGCCAGAACGGGCCTAACACCGGGGAGCTGTTTTTT. The chain is built from TRBV4-1 and TRBJ2-2, with D unresolved. Germline CDR1 is MGHRA and CDR2 is YSYEKL. Trimming took off 3 bases at V and 2 bases at J, with 10 bases between the two ends. There are 15 residues in the CDR3.